A selection of T cell receptor beta chains follows, all from one sample in a study of cytomegalovirus exposure and HLA in healthy donors. Measured with immunoSEQ multiplex PCR; TCRdb has only the in-frame clones, and not every one. The data show fewer than 120,000 clones, roughly 90% seen once. Input material: PBMCs. The receptor set was obtained from a woman under 30 in good health and CMV-seronegative. CDR3s include the opening cysteine and the closing phenylalanine or tryptophan. The D gene is left open where the match is weak. Size values are once, few and many counts, or a class for expanded clones, and some rows have none.

>NA|13|NA|TRBV7-2|TRBJ1-1
CASSLGRVTEAFF
TGTGCCAGCAGCTTAGGCAGGGTAACTGAAGCTTTCTTT
>NA|14|NA|TRBV5-6|TRBJ1-2
CASSLRSGVYGYTF
TGTGCCAGCAGCTTACGGTCGGGAGTCTATGGCTACACCTTC
>NA|11|once|TRBV6-1|TRBJ1-2
CASSYRGGYTF
TGTGCCAGCAGCTATAGGGGGGGCTACACCTTC
>NA|15|NA|TRBV7-9|TRBJ2-1
CASSLVKGDYNEQFF
TGTGCCAGCAGCTTAGTTAAAGGGGACTACAATGAGCAGTTCTTC
>NA|15|NA|TRBV28|TRBJ1-2
CASTLGGAHNYGYTF
TGTGCCAGCACCTTGGGGGGGGCACATAACTATGGCTACACCTTC
>TRBD1|14|NA|TRBV16|TRBJ1-2
CASSRRDRGGGYTF
TGTGCCAGCAGCCGCCGGGACAGGGGAGGCGGCTACACCTTC
>TRBD2|20|NA|TRBV27|TRBJ2-3
CASSSGLAGAGIRGTDTQYF
TGTGCCAGCAGTTCGGGACTAGCGGGAGCGGGGATTCGGGGCACAGATACGCAGTATTTT
>NA|13|NA|TRBV5-1|TRBJ1-1
CASSFNGDTEAFF
TGCGCCAGCAGCTTTAACGGGGACACTGAAGCTTTCTTT
>TRBD1|12|NA|TRBV19|TRBJ2-7
CATRTGVHEQYF
TGTGCCACTAGGACAGGGGTACACGAGCAGTACTTC
>TRBD2|15|NA|TRBV10-2|TRBJ2-1
CASSEWLADHNEQFF
TGCGCCAGCAGCGAGTGGCTAGCGGACCACAATGAGCAGTTCTTC
>TRBD1|16|NA|TRBV2|TRBJ2-1
CASSETQGIAYNEQFF
TGTGCCAGCAGTGAGACACAGGGGATTGCCTACAATGAGCAGTTCTTC
>TRBD2|15|NA|TRBV13|TRBJ2-1
CASSLGREWGNEQFF
TGTGCCAGCAGCTTAGGGCGGGAGTGGGGGAATGAGCAGTTCTTC
>NA|16|NA|TRBV2|TRBJ2-1
CASTDRAGGSYNEQFF
TGTGCCAGCACCGACCGCGCAGGAGGCTCCTACAATGAGCAGTTCTTC
>NA|15|NA|TRBV25-1|TRBJ1-4
CASSEVVSTNEKLFF
TGTGCCAGCAGTGAAGTAGTTAGTACTAATGAAAAACTGTTTTTT
>NA|16|NA|TRBV21-1|TRBJ1-1
CASSERHGVMNTEAFF
TGTGCCAGCAGCGAAAGACACGGGGTGATGAACACTGAAGCTTTCTTT
>TRBD1|15|NA|TRBV29-1|TRBJ2-7
CSVEDSAGGLYEQYF
TGCAGCGTTGAAGATTCGGCAGGGGGTCTCTACGAGCAGTACTTC
>NA|15|NA|TRBV30|TRBJ1-5
CAWSVGGAGNQPQHF
TGTGCCTGGAGTGTCGGGGGGGCAGGCAATCAGCCCCAGCATTTT
>NA|13|NA|TRBV19|TRBJ1-5
CASSMTANQPQHF
TGTGCCAGTAGTATGACAGCGAATCAGCCCCAGCATTTT
>NA|14|NA|TRBV7-3|TRBJ2-7
CASSVSGVGDEQYF
TGTGCCAGCAGCGTATCCGGGGTCGGCGACGAGCAGTACTTC
>TRBD1|15|NA|TRBV11-2|TRBJ2-5
CASSSPGQGRGTQYF
TGTGCCAGCAGCTCCCCGGGACAGGGGCGGGGGACCCAGTACTTC
>TRBD1|18|NA|TRBV4-3|TRBJ2-7
CASSHYLSPGQGAREQYF
TGCGCCAGCAGCCATTACTTATCCCCGGGACAGGGGGCGCGAGAGCAGTACTTC
>NA|13|NA|TRBV6-6|TRBJ1-2
CASRVGITGGYTF
TGTGCCAGCAGGGTAGGCATCACGGGAGGCTACACCTTC
>TRBD2|15|NA|TRBV19|TRBJ2-5
CASRGLAGGSETQYF
TGTGCCAGTAGGGGACTAGCGGGAGGGTCAGAGACCCAGTACTTC
>NA|16|NA|TRBV5-1|TRBJ2-3
CASSSDPAGSTDTQYF
TGCGCCAGCAGCTCCGACCCGGCAGGGAGCACAGATACGCAGTATTTT
>NA|13|NA|TRBV6-1|TRBJ2-1
CASSRTGKDEQFF
TGTGCCAGCAGTCGAACAGGGAAGGATGAGCAGTTCTTC
>TRBD1|15|NA|TRBV5-1|TRBJ1-1
CASSLLGTGNTEAFF
TGCGCCAGCAGCTTGTTGGGGACAGGGAACACTGAAGCTTTCTTT
>NA|14|NA|TRBV30|TRBJ1-4
CAWSAQGSAEKLFF
TGTGCCTGGAGTGCGCAGGGATCAGCTGAAAAACTGTTTTTT
>NA|14|NA|TRBV27|TRBJ1-4
CASSPELTNEKLFF
TGTGCCAGCAGCCCGGAGTTAACTAATGAAAAACTGTTTTTT
>TRBD1|15|NA|TRBV4-2|TRBJ1-1
CASSLRWDRETEAFF
TGTGCCAGCAGCCTGAGATGGGACAGGGAAACTGAAGCTTTCTTT
>NA|14|NA|TRBV6-6|TRBJ1-2
CASSYDDRNYGYTF
TGTGCCAGCAGTTACGATGACAGAAACTATGGCTACACCTTC
>TRBD1|18|NA|TRBV11-3|TRBJ1-1
CASSQGRGAGGLNTEAFF
TGTGCCAGCAGCCAGGGGCGCGGGGCAGGGGGGTTGAACACTGAAGCTTTCTTT
>NA|13|few|TRBV28|TRBJ2-3
CASSLRTTDTQYF
TGTGCCAGCAGTTTACGCACTACAGATACGCAGTATTTT
>NA|17|NA|TRBV15|TRBJ2-7
CATSRINRGAGDVEQYF
TGTGCCACCAGCAGAATCAACCGCGGGGCCGGAGATGTCGAGCAGTACTTC
>TRBD2|16|NA|TRBV7-9|TRBJ2-7
CASSTIVPGGSDEQYF
TGTGCCAGCAGCACTATCGTCCCCGGGGGGTCAGACGAGCAGTACTTC
>NA|13|once|TRBV5-1|TRBJ1-4
CASSLGFGEKLFF
TGCGCCAGCAGCTTGGGTTTCGGGGAAAAACTGTTTTTT
>NA|15|once|TRBV19|TRBJ1-5
CASSSGGYSNQPQHF
TGTGCCAGTAGTAGCGGGGGTTATAGCAATCAGCCCCAGCATTTT
>TRBD1|14|NA|TRBV7-2|TRBJ1-4
CASSLRQGEGKLFF
TGTGCCAGCAGCCTACGACAGGGGGAGGGAAAACTGTTTTTT